The clone carrying this TCR beta chain came up once. TCRdb's table, derived via immunoSEQ multiplex PCR, lists solely in-frame clones and lacks some. There are approximately 11,000 clones in the sample; approximately 76% occur only once, and around 52% lies in the top ten. This sample is part of a study of sequential checkpoint blockade in melanoma. About the study: Patients were randomized 1:1 to nivolumab-then-ipilimumab or ipilimumab-then-nivolumab first-line. Maintenance nivolumab came after either treatment sequence.

Treatment given: randomized to nivolumab then ipilimumab (arm A) or the reverse (arm B). Live CD3+CD8+ CD19− CD56− cells were sorted from PBMCs. Germline V gene sequence: CDR1 LGHNA, CDR2 YSLEER. The length of the CDR3 is 13 residues. Trimming took off 0 bases at V and 3 bases at J, with 6 bases between the two ends. The TCR comes from a human donor with melanoma. The chain employs TRBV4-3 and TRBJ2-7; no reliable D call. The material sequenced was CD8+ T cells sorted from blood (inferred from file names), taken from a patient given nivolumab and ipilimumab in sequence. This CDR3 reads CASSQDRNYEQYF. The CDR3 coding sequence is TGCGCCAGCAGCCAAGACAGAAACTACGAGCAGTACTTC.